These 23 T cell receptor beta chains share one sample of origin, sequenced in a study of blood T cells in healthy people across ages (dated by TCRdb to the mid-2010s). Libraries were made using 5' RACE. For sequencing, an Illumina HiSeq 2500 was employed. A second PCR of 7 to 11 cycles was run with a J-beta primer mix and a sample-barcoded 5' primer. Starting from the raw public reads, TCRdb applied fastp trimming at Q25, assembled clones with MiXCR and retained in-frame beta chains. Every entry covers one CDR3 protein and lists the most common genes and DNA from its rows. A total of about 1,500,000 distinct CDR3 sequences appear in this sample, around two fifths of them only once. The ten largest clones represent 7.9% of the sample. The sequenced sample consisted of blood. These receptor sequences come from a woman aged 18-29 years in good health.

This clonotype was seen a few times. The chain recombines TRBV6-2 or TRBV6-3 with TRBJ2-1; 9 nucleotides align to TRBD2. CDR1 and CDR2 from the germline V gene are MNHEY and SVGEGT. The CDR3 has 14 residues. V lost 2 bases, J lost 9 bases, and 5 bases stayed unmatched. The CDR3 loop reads CASSYMGLASEQFF. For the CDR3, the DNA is TGTGCCAGCAGTTACATGGGACTAGCAAGTGAGCAGTTCTTC.

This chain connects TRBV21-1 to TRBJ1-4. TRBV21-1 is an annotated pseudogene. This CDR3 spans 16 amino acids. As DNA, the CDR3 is TGTGCCAGCAGCAAAGCCGAGACCGACTCTAATGAAAAACTGTTTTTT. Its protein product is CASSKAETDSNEKLFF.

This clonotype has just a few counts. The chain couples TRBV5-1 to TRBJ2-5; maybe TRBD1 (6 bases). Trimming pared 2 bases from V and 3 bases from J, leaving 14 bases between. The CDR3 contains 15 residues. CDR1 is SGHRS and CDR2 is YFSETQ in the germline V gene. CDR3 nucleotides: TGCGCCAGCAGCTTCGGACAGAACATGGAAGAGACCCAGTACTTC. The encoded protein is CASSFGQNMEETQYF.

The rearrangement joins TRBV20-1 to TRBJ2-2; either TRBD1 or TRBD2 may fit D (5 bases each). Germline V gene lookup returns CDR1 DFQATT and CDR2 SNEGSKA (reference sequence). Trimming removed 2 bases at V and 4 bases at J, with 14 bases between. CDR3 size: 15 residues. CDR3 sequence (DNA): TGCAGTGCTAGACCAGAGGGGTTAGGCACCGGGGAGCTGTTTTTT. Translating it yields CSARPEGLGTGELFF.

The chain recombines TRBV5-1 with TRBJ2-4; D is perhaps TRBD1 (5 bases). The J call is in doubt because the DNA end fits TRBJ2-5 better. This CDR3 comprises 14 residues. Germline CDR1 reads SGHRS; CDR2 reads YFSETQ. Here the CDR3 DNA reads TGCGCCTCGCACCAGGACACCACCCAAGAGACCCAGTACTTC. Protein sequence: CASHQDTTQETQYF.

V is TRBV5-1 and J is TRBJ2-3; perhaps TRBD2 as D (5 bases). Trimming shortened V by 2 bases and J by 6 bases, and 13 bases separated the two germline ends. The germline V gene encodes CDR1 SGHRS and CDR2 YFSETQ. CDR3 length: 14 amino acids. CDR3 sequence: CASSLADPGDTQYF. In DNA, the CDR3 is TGCGCCAGCAGCTTAGCCGACCCGGGGGATACGCAGTATTTT.

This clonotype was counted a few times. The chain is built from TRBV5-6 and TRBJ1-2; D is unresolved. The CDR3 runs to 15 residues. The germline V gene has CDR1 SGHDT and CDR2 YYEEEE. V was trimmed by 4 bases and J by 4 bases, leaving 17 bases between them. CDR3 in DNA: TGTGCCAGCAGCCCCACGTTGGTCATTAGCTATGGCTACACCTTC. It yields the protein CASSPTLVISYGYTF.

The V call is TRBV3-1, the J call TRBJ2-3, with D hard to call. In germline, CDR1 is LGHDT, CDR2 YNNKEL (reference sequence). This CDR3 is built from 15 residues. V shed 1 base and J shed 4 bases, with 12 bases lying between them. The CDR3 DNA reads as TGTGCCAGCAGCCAAGGCCCTAGGCCCGCAGATACGCAGTATTTT. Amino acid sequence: CASSQGPRPADTQYF.

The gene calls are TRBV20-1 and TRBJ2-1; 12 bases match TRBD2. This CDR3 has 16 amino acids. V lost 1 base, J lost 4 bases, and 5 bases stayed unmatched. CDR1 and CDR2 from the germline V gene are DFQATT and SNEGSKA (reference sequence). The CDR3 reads CSARAIGLAGYNEQFF. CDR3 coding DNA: TGCAGTGCTAGAGCAATCGGACTAGCGGGATACAATGAGCAGTTCTTC.

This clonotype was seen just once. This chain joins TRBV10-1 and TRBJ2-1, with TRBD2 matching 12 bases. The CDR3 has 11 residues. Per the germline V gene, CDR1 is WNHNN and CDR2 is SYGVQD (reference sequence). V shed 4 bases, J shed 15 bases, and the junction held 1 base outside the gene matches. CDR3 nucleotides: TGCGCCAGCAGTGGGACTAGCGGGGCGTTCTTC. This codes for CASSGTSGAFF.

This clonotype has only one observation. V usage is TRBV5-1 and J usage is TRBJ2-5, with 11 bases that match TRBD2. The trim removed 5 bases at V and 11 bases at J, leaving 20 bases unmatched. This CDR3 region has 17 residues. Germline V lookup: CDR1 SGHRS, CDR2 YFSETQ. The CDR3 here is CASSISALAGAYNEQYF. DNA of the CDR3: TGCGCCAGCAGTATCTCCGCACTAGCGGGGGCCTACAATGAGCAGTACTTC.

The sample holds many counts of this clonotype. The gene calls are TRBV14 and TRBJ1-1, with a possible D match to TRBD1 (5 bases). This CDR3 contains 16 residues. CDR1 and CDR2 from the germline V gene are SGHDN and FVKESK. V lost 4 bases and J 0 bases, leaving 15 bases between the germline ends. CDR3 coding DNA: TGTGCCAGCAGCCCGGCAGGGAGGCTCCTGAACACTGAAGCTTTCTTT. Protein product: CASSPAGRLLNTEAFF.

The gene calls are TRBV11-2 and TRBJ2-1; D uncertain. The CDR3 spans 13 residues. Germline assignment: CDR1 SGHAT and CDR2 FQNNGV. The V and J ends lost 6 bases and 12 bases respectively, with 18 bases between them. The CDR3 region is CASSNHGDNRQFF. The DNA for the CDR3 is TGTGCCAGCAGTAACCACGGTGACAACAGGCAGTTCTTC.

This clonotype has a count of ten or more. The CDR3 loop is CSVEPSTLGETQYF. The CDR3 nucleotides are TGCAGCGTTGAACCCAGCACCCTCGGAGAGACCCAGTACTTC. The J gene is TRBJ2-5, the V gene TRBV29-1; D is unclear. The CDR3 is made up of 14 amino acids. Trimming left V 2 bases short and J 4 bases short, with 14 bases between. The germline CDR1 and CDR2 sequences are SQVTM and ANQGSEA.

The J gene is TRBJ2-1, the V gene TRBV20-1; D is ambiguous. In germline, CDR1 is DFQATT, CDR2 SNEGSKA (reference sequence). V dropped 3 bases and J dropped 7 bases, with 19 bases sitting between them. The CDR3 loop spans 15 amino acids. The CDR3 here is CSASLGSITKNEQFF. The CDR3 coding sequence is TGCAGTGCTAGTTTGGGGTCGATAACTAAGAATGAGCAGTTCTTC.

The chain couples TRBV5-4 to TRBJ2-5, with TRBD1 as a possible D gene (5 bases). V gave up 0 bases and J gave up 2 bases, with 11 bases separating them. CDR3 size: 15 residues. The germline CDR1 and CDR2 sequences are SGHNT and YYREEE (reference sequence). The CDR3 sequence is CASSLVVRTQETQYF. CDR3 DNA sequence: TGTGCCAGCAGCTTGGTTGTCAGGACACAAGAGACCCAGTACTTC. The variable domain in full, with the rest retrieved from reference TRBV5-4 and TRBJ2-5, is ETGVTQSPTHLIKTRGQQVTLRCSSQSGHNTVSWYQQALGQGPQFIFQYYREEENGRGNFPPRFSGLQFPNYSSELNVNALELDDSALYLCASSLVVRTQETQYFGPGTRLLVL.

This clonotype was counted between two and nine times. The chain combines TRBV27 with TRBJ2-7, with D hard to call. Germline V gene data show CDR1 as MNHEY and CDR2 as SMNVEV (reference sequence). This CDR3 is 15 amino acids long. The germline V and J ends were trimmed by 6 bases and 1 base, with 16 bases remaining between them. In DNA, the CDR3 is TGTGCCAGCAGCCTCTACCCCTTGGAGTCCTACGAGCAGTACTTC. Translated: CASSLYPLESYEQYF.

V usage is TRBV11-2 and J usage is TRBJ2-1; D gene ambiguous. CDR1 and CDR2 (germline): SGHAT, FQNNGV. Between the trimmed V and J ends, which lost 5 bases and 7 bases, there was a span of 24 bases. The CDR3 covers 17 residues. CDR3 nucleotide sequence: TGTGCCAGCAGCCCTAGGGTGGCGGCTATCCTCGATAATGAGCAGTTCTTC. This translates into CASSPRVAAILDNEQFF.

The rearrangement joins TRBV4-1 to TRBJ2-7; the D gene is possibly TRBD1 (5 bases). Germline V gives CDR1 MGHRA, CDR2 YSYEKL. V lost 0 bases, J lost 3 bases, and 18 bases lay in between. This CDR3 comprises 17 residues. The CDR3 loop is CASSQELAVGASYEQYF. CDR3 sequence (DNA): TGCGCCAGCAGCCAAGAGCTGGCCGTAGGGGCCAGCTACGAGCAGTACTTC.

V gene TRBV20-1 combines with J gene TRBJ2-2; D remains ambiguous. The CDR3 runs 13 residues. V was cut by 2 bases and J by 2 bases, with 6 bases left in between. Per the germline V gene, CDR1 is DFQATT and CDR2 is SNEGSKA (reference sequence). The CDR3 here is CSARRLNTGELFF. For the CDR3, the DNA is TGCAGTGCTAGACGTCTTAACACCGGGGAGCTGTTTTTT.

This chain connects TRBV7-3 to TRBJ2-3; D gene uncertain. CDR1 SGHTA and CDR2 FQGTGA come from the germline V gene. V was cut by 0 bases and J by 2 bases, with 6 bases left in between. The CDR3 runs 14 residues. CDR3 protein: CASSLTSDTDTQYF. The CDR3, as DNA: TGTGCCAGCAGCTTAACATCGGACACAGATACGCAGTATTTT.

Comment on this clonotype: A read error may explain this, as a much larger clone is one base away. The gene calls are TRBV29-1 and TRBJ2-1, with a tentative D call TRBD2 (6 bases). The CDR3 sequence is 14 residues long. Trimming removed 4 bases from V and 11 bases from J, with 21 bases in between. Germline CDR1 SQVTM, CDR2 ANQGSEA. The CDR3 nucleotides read TGCAGCGTTGTCTCGACTAGATTATCTCGGAAGCAGTTCTTC. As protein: CSVVSTRLSRKQFF.

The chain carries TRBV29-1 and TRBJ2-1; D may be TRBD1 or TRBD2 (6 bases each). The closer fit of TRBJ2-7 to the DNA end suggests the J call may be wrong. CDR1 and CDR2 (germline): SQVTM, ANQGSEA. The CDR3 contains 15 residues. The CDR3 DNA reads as TGCAGCGTTGAAGGTCTGGGGGGCCCCTACAATGAGCAGTACTTC. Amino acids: CSVEGLGGPYNEQYF.